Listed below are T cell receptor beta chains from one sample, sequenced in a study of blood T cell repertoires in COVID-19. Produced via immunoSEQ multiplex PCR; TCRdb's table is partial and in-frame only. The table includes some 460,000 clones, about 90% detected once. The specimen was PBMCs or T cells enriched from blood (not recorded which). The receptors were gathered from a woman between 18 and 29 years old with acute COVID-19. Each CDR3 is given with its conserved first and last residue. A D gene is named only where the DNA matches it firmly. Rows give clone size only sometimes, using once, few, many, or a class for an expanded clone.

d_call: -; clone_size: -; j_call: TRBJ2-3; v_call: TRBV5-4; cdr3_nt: TGTGCCAGCAGCTTGGCCGGGACAGATACGCAGTATTTT; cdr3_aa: CASSLAGTDTQYF
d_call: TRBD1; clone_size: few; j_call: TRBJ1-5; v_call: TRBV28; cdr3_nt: TGTGCCAGCAGCCCGGGACAGGGGTTCAGCAATCAGCCCCAGCATTTT; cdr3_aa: CASSPGQGFSNQPQHF
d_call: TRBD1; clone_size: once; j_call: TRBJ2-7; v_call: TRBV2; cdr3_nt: TGTGCCAGCAGTGACCAGGGGACAGGAGGCTACGAGCAGTACTTC; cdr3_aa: CASSDQGTGGYEQYF
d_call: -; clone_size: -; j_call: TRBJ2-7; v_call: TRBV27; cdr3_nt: TGTGCCAGCAGTTTATCCCGGGACAGACGATCGGGGGTCTCCTACGAGCAGTACTTC; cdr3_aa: CASSLSRDRRSGVSYEQYF
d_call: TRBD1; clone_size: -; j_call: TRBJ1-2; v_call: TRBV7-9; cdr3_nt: TGTGCCAGCAGCTCCCAGAGGGACAGGGAAAAAATTTATGGCTACACCTTC; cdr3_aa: CASSSQRDREKIYGYTF
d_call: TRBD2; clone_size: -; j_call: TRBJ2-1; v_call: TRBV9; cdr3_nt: TGTGCCAGCAGCGAGGGACGTCTTAGCGGGAGTTACAATGAGCAGTTCTTC; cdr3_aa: CASSEGRLSGSYNEQFF
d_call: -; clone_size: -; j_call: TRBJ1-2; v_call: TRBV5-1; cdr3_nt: TGCGCCAGCAGCTTGGAGGGCAGGGGCGGAAACTATGGCTACACCTTC; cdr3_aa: CASSLEGRGGNYGYTF
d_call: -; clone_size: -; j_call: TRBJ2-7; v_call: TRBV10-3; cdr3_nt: TGTGCCATCAGTGGACTAGGGGGGGACGAGCAGTACTTC; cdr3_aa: CAISGLGGDEQYF
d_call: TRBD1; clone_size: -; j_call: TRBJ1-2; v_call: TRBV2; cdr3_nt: TGTGCCAGCACCAAATGGACAGGGGAGGGTGGCTACACCTTC; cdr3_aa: CASTKWTGEGGYTF
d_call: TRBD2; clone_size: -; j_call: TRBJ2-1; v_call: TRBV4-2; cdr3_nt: TGTGCCAGCAGCCAGACGGGACTAGCGGGGAATGAGCAGTTCTTC; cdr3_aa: CASSQTGLAGNEQFF
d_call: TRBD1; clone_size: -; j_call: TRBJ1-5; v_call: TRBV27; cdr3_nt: TGTGCCAGCAGTCTCTACGGGACAGGGGATAGCAATCAGCCCCAGCATTTT; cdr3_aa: CASSLYGTGDSNQPQHF
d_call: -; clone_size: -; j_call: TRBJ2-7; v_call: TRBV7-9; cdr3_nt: TGTGCCAGCAGCTCCCGACAGGACTCCTACGAGCAGTACTTC; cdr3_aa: CASSSRQDSYEQYF
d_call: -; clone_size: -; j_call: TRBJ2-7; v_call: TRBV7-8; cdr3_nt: TGTGCCAGCACCGTGGCCCCGGGACATCGGACCTACGAGCAGTACTTC; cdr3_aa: CASTVAPGHRTYEQYF
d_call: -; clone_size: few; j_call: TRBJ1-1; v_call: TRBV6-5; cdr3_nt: TGTGCCAGCAGTACCCGAGATATTGAAGCTTTCTTT; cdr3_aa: CASSTRDIEAFF
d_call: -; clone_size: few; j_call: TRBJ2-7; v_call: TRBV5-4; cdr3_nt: TGTGCCAGCAGCTTGTGGGACACACTTGGGTACGAGCAGTACTTC; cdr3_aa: CASSLWDTLGYEQYF
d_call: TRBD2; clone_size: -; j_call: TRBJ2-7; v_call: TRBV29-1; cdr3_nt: TGCAGCGTTAGTCTCCTAGCGGGCTCCTACGAGCAGTACTTC; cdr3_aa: CSVSLLAGSYEQYF
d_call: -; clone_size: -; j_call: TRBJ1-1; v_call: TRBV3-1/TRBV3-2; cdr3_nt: TGTGCCAGCAGCCGAATTACAGGGAACACTGAAGCTTTCTTT; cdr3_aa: CASSRITGNTEAFF
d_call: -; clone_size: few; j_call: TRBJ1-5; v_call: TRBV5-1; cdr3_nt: TGCGCCAGCAGCTTGGAAGGGGGTCAGCCCCAGCATTTT; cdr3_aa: CASSLEGGQPQHF
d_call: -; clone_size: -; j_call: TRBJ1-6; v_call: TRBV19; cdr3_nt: TGTGCCAGTAGTCTCAGGGAAGGGCATTCACCCCTCCACTTT; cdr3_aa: CASSLREGHSPLHF
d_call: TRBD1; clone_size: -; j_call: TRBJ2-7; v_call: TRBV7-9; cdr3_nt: TGTGCCAGCAGCTTAGTGACAGGGGGTCGGTACGAGCAGTACTTC; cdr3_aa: CASSLVTGGRYEQYF
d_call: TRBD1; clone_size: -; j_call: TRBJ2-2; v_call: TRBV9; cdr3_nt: TGTGCCAGCAGCGTAGGGGGACAGACGAACACCGGGGAGCTGTTTTTT; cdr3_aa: CASSVGGQTNTGELFF
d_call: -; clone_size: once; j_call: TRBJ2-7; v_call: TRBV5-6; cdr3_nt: TGTGCCAGCAGCTCACAGGGCGGCGAGCAGTACTTC; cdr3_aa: CASSSQGGEQYF
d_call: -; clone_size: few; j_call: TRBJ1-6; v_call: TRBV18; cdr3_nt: TGTGCCAGCTCACTCTCGAATTCACCCCTCCACTTT; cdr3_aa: CASSLSNSPLHF
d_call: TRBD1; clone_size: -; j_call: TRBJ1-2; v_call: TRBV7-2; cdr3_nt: TGTGCCAGCAGCCCCGACAGGGGGCTTGACTATGGCTACACCTTC; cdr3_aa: CASSPDRGLDYGYTF
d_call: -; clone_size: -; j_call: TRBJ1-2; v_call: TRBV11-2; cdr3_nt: TGTGCCAGCAGCTTAGGCGGAAACTATGGCTACACCTTC; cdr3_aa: CASSLGGNYGYTF
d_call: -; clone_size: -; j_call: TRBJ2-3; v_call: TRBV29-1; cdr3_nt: TGCAGCGTACAACGGGGCACAGATACGCAGTATTTT; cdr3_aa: CSVQRGTDTQYF
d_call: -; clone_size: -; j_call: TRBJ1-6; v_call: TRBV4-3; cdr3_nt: TGCGCCAGCAGCCAAGATGTAGGGGTAGGCAATTCACCCCTCCACTTT; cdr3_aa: CASSQDVGVGNSPLHF
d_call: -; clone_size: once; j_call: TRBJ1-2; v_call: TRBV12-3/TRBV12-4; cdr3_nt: TGTGCCAGCAGTCCCTCAGGGGCCTATGGCTACACCTTC; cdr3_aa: CASSPSGAYGYTF
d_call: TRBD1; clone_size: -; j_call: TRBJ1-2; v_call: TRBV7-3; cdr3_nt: TGTGCCAGCAGCTTATGGAGGGGACAGGGGCCGGGCTACACCTTC; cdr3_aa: CASSLWRGQGPGYTF
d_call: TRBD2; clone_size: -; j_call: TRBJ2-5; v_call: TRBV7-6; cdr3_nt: TGTGCCAGCAGTTCCGGGACTAGCGGGATCCGGCAAGAGACCCAGTACTTC; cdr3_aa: CASSSGTSGIRQETQYF
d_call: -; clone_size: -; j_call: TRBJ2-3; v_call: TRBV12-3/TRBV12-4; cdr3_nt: TGTGCCAGTAACCCTGGAACAGGGTCCCTTTTT; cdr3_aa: CASNPGTGSLF
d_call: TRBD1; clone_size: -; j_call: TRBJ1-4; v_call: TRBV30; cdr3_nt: TGTGCCTGGAGTGTAGACTTCGGACAGGAGGGGGCGATTGAAAAACTGTTTTTT; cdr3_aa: CAWSVDFGQEGAIEKLFF
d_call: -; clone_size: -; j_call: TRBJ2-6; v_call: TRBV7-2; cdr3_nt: TGTGCCAGCAGCTCCGCAGGGTCTGGGGCCAACGTCCTGACTTTC; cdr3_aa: CASSSAGSGANVLTF
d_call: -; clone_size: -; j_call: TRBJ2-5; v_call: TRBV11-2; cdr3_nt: TGTGCCAGCAGCGCTATAATAGAGACCCAGTACTTC; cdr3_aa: CASSAIIETQYF
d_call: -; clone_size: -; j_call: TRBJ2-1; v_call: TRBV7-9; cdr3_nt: TGTGCCAGCTGGACAATGGGCAACGAGCAGTTCTTC; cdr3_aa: CASWTMGNEQFF
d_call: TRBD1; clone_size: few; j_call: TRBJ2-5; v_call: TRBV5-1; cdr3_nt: TGCGCCAGCAGAGTACAGGGGATTAAGGAGACCCAGTACTTC; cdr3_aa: CASRVQGIKETQYF
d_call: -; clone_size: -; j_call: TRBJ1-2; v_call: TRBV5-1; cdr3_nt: TGCGCCAGCAGCTTGACGGAGGGGATGGGCTACACCTTC; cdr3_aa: CASSLTEGMGYTF
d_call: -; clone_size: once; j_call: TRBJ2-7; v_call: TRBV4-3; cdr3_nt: TGCGCCAGCAGCCAAGCTCTAGAGGGCTACGAGCAGTACTTC; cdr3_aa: CASSQALEGYEQYF
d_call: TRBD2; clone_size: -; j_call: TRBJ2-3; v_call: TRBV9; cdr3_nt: TGTGCCAGCTCCTCTAGCGGGGGGGGCACAGATACGCAGTATTTT; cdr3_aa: CASSSSGGGTDTQYF
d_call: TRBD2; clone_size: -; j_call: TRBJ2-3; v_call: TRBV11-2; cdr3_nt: TGTGCCAGCAGTACCGGGACTAGCGGGGGCACAGATACGCAGTATTTT; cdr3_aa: CASSTGTSGGTDTQYF
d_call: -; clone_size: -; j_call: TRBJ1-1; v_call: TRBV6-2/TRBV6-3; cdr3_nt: TGTGCCAGCAGTTACTTTTCGACAGGCTACACTGAAGCTTTCTTT; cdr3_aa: CASSYFSTGYTEAFF
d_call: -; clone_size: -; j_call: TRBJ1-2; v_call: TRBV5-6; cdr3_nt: TGTGCCAGCAGCGCCGACCTACAGGGAACAAACTATGGCTACACCTTC; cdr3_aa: CASSADLQGTNYGYTF
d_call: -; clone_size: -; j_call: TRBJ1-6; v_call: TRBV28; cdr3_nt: TGTGCCAGCAGTTTTAGAGGGTCGAGTTCACCCCTCCACTTT; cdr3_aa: CASSFRGSSSPLHF
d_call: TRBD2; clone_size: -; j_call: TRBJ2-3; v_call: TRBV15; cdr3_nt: TGTGCCACCAGCCGGGGACTAGCGGGGGTGACAGATACGCAGTATTTT; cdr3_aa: CATSRGLAGVTDTQYF
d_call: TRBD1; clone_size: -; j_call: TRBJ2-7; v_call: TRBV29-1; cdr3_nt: TGCAGCGTCGCGACAGGGGTCCGCCTGGAGGACGAGCAGTACTTC; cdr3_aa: CSVATGVRLEDEQYF
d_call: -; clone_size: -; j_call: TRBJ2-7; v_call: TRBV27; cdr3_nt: TGTGCCAGCAGTTCGACAGGTTCCTACGAGCAGTACTTC; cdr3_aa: CASSSTGSYEQYF
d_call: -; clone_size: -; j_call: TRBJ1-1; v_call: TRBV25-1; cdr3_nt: TGTGCCAGCAGTGACGGGAGCGACACTGAAGCTTTCTTT; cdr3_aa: CASSDGSDTEAFF
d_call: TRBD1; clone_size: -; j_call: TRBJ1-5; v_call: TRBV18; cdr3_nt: TGTGCCAGCTCACCAGACAGGGTTGGTCAGCCCCAGCATTTT; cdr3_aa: CASSPDRVGQPQHF
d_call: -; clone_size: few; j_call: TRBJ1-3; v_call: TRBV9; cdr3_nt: TGTGCCAGCAGCGTAGAGTACGGTAGAAACACCATATATTTT; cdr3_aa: CASSVEYGRNTIYF
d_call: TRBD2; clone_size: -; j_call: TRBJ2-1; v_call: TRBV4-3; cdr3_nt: TGCGCCAGCAGCCAAGAAATGGGACTAGGGGGTGAGCAGTTCTTC; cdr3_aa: CASSQEMGLGGEQFF
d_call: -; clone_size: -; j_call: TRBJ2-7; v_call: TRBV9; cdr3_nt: TGTGCCAGCAGCGTAGAAGGAACAGGGATCGAGCAGTACTTC; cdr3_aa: CASSVEGTGIEQYF
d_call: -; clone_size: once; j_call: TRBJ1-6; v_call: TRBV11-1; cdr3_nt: TGTGCCAGCAGCACCAGGCCGGAAAATTCACCCCTCCACTTT; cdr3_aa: CASSTRPENSPLHF
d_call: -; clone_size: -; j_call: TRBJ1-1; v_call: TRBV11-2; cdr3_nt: TGTGCCAGCAGCTTCCAGACGGGTGAAGCTTTCTTT; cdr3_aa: CASSFQTGEAFF
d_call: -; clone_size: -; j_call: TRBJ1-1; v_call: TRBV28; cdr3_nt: TGTGCCAGCAGTTTGAGAGGAATGAACACTGAAGCTTTCTTT; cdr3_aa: CASSLRGMNTEAFF
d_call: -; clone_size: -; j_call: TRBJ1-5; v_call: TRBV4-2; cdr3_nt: TGTGCCAGCAGCCAAGATAATTTCCAGCCCCAGCATTTT; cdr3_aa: CASSQDNFQPQHF
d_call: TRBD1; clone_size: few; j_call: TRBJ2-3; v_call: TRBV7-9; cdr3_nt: TGTGCCAGCAGCTCCGACAGGGACGCAGATACGCAGTATTTT; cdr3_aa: CASSSDRDADTQYF
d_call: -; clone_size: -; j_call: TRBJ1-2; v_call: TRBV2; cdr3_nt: TGTGCCAGCAGTGACAGGGGCATAGGCGGCTACACCTTC; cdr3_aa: CASSDRGIGGYTF
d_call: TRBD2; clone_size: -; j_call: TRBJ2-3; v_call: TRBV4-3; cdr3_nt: TGCGCCAGCGGCGCAGGGAGCGGGAGCCCCACAGATACGCAGTATTTT; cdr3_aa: CASGAGSGSPTDTQYF
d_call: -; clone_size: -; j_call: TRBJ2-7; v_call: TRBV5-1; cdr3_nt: TGCGCCAGCAGCACGGACAGTACAAGCTCCTACGAGCAGTACTTC; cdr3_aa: CASSTDSTSSYEQYF